Each of the 10 T cell receptor beta chains below was sequenced from the same sample in a study of radiotherapy plus CTLA-4 blockade in lung cancer. Profiled with immunoSEQ multiplex PCR; TCRdb holds only in-frame clones, not every one. Of around 70,000 clones in the sample, around 83% are singletons; the top ten hold roughly 4%. Sample: peripheral blood, taken from a patient treated with radiotherapy plus ipilimumab. Receptors were obtained from a human donor with non-small cell lung cancer who had a partial response to radiotherapy plus ipilimumab.

The chain combines TRBV30 with TRBJ2-7, with 12 bases lining up with TRBD1. V lost 3 bases to trimming and J lost 6 bases; unmatched junction nucleotides: 12. Germline CDR1 and CDR2: GTSNPN and SVGIG (reference sequence). This CDR3 is built from 16 residues. CDR3 DNA sequence: TGTGCCTGGAGCCTAAAACCGGGACAGGGGGCTCCCGAGCAGTACTTC. It yields the protein CAWSLKPGQGAPEQYF.

The genes are TRBV4-1 and TRBJ2-5, with 7 bases that match TRBD1. V shed 4 bases and J 2 bases; nucleotides not matched to a gene: 13. Germline lookup yields CDR1 MGHRA and CDR2 YSYEKL. The length of the CDR3 is 17 residues. The CDR3 loop is CASSRIGTAQTQETQYF. In DNA form, the CDR3 reads TGCGCCAGCAGCCGGATAGGGACAGCTCAAACTCAAGAGACCCAGTACTTC.

V and J are TRBV28 and TRBJ1-1, with TRBD1 as a possible D gene (6 bases). CDR1 MDHEN and CDR2 SYDVKM come from the germline V gene. The CDR3 is 15 residues long. Trimming pared 4 bases from V and 4 bases from J, leaving 16 bases between. Here the CDR3 DNA reads TGTGCCAGCAGTTCTTCCAGGGGAGAGGGCACTGAAGCTTTCTTT. Amino acid sequence: CASSSSRGEGTEAFF.

The V gene is TRBV6-5, the J gene TRBJ2-7; possible D gene TRBD2, 6 bases. Germline V gene sequence: CDR1 MNHEY, CDR2 SVGAGI. Trimming removed 5 bases at V and 11 bases at J, with 22 bases between. The CDR3 loop spans 14 amino acids. This CDR3 is CASSEDVWRGSKYF. For the CDR3, the DNA is TGTGCCAGCAGTGAAGATGTATGGAGGGGAAGTAAGTACTTC.

This clone appeared a single time. The rearrangement uses TRBV9 and TRBJ2-7; 8 nucleotides agree with TRBD2. The J segment lost 7 bases and the V segment lost 0 bases, leaving 0 bases of the junction unmatched. Germline-derived CDR1 and CDR2 are SGDLS and YYNGEE. This CDR3 contains 12 residues. CDR3 sequence (DNA): TGTGCCAGCAGCGTAGGCGGGGGGGAGCAGTACTTC. Translated, it gives CASSVGGGEQYF.

This chain's CDR3 is CASSPLASGSQETQYF. CDR3 bases: TGTGCCAGCTCACCATTGGCTAGCGGGTCCCAAGAGACCCAGTACTTC. The rearrangement links TRBV18 to TRBJ2-5, with 8 bases matching TRBD2. From germline, CDR1 is KGHSH and CDR2 LQKENI. V lost 2 bases, J lost 1 base, and 6 bases stayed unmatched. The CDR3 runs 16 residues.

The chain links TRBV9 to TRBJ2-5; TRBD2 agrees at 11 bases. This CDR3 contains 17 residues. V dropped 0 bases and J dropped 5; count of bases not matched to a gene: 9. In germline, CDR1 is SGDLS, CDR2 YYNGEE. CDR3 residues: CASSVDSRLAGGETQYF. CDR3 nucleotide sequence: TGTGCCAGCAGCGTAGATTCCAGATTAGCGGGAGGGGAGACCCAGTACTTC.

The CDR3 spells CASSLEGSGRGNTGELFF. The CDR3 DNA sequence: TGTGCCAGCAGCCTCGAGGGTAGCGGGAGAGGGAACACCGGGGAGCTGTTTTTT. The chain couples TRBV11-3 to TRBJ2-2; 9 nucleotides align to TRBD2. Germline assignment: CDR1 SGHNT and CDR2 YENEEA. The junction had 11 bases not matched to a gene; V was cut back by 5 bases and J by 1 base. The CDR3 extends over 18 amino acids.

CDR3 bases: TGCGCCAGCAGCTTTGGGACAGGGGTTAAAGTGACTGAAGCTTTCTTT. Amino acids: CASSFGTGVKVTEAFF. The rearrangement links TRBV5-1 to TRBJ1-1, with TRBD1 matching over 10 bases. J was trimmed by 5 bases and V by 2 bases; bases with no gene match: 9. CDR1 and CDR2 (germline): SGHRS, YFSETQ. This CDR3 has 16 amino acids.

The chain links TRBV19 to TRBJ2-1; 10 nucleotides agree with TRBD1. The trim removed 3 bases at V and 2 bases at J, leaving 7 bases unmatched. The CDR3 runs to 17 residues. The V gene's germline CDR1 is LNHDA and CDR2 SQIVND (reference sequence). The CDR3 coding sequence is TGTGCCAGTAGTATTCGGGGGGGACAGGGGCCCTACAATGAGCAGTTCTTC. This gives the protein CASSIRGGQGPYNEQFF.